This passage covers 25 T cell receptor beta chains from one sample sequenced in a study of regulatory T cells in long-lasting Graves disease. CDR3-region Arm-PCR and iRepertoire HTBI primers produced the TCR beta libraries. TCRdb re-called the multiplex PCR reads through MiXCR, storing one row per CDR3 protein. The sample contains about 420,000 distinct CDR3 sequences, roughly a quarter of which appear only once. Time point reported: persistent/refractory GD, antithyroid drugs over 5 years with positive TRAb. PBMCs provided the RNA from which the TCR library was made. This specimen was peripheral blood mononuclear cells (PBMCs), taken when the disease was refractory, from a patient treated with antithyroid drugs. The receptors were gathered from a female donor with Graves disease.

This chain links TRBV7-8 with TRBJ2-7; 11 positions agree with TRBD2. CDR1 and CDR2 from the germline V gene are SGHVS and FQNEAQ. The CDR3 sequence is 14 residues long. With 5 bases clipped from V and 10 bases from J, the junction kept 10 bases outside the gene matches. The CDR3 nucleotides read TGTGCCAGCAGCCCGTATGGGACTAGCGGACGACAGTACTTC. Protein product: CASSPYGTSGRQYF.

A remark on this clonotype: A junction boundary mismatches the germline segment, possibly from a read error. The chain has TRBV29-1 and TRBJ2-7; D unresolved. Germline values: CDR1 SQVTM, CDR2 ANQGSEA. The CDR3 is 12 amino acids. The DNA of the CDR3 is TGCAACGTTCTGGGCAGAACCTACGAGCAGTACTTC. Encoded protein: CNVLGRTYEQYF.

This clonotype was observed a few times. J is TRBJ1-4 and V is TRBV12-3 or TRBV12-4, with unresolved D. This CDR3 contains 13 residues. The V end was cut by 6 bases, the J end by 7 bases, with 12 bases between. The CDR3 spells CASRDPGIEKLFF. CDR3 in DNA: TGTGCCAGCAGGGATCCGGGGATTGAAAAACTGTTTTTT.

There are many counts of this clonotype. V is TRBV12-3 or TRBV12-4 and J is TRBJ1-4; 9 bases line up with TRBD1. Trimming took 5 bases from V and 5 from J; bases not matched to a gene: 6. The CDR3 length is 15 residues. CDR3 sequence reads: CASSPAGQGNEKLFF. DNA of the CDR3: TGTGCCAGCAGTCCCGCCGGACAGGGGAATGAAAAACTGTTTTTT.

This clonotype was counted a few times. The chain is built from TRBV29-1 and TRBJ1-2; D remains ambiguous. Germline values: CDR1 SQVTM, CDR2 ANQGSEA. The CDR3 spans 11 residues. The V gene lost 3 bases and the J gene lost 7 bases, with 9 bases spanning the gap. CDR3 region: CSVDPRSGYTF. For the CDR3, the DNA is TGCAGCGTTGATCCCCGAAGTGGCTACACCTTC.

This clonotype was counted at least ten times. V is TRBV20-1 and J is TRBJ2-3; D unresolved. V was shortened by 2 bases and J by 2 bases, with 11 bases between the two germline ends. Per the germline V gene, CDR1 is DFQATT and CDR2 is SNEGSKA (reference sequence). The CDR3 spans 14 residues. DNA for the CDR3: TGCAGTGCTAGAAGGCCAAAATTCACAGATACGCAGTATTTT. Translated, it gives CSARRPKFTDTQYF.

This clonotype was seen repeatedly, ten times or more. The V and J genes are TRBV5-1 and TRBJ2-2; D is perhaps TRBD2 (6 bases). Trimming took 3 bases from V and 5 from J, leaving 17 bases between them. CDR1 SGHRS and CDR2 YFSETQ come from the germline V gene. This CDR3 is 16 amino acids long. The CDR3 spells CASSSPLREATGELFF. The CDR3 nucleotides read TGCGCCAGCAGCTCGCCCCTGCGGGAAGCGACCGGGGAGCTGTTTTTT.

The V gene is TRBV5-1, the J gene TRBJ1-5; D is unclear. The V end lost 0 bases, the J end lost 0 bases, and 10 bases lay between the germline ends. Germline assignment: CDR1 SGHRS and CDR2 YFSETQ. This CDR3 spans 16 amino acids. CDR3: CASSLDSPFSNQPQHF. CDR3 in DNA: TGCGCCAGCAGCTTGGACTCCCCATTTAGCAATCAGCCCCAGCATTTT.

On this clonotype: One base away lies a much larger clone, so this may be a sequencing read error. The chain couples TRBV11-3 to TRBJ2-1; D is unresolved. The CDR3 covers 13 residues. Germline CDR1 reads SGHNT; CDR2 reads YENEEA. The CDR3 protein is CASSLGQLDERFF. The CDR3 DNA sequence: TGTGCCAGCAGCCTCGGGCAGCTCGATGAGCGGTTCTTC. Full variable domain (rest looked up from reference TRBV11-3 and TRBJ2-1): EAGVVQSPRYKIIEKKQPVAFWCNPISGHNTLYWYLQNLGQGPELLIRYENEEAVDDSQLPKDRFSAERLKGVDSTLKIQPAELGDSAVYLCASSLGQLDERFFGPGTRLTVL.

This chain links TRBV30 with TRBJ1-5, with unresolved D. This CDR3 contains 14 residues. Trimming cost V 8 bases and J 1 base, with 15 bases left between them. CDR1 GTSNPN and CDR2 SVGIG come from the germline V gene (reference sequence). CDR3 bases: TGTGCCGCCTCGGCAGTATTAAGCAATCAGCCCCAGCATTTT. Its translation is CAASAVLSNQPQHF.

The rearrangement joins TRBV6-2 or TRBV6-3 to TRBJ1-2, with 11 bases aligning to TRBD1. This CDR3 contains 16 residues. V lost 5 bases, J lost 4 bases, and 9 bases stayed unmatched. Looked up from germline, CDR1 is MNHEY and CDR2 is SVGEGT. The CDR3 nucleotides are TGTGCCAGCAGTACTGATCGGACAGGGGGCGGCTATGGCTACACCTTC. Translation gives CASSTDRTGGGYGYTF.

In nucleotides, the CDR3 is TGTGCCAGCAGCTTAATGGGGGCCGGGGAGCTGTTTTTT. Translated, it gives CASSLMGAGELFF. The chain links TRBV7-3 to TRBJ2-2; D tentatively reads TRBD1 or TRBD2 (5 bases each). The CDR3 loop spans 13 amino acids. The germline gives CDR1 SGHTA, CDR2 FQGTGA. The V gene lost 1 base and the J gene lost 6 bases, with 6 bases spanning the gap.

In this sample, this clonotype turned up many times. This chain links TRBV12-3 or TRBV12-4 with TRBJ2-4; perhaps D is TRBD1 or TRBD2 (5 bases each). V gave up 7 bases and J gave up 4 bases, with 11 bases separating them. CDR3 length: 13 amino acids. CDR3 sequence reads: CASKGTQKNIQYF. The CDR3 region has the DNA TGTGCCAGCAAGGGGACGCAGAAAAACATTCAGTACTTC.

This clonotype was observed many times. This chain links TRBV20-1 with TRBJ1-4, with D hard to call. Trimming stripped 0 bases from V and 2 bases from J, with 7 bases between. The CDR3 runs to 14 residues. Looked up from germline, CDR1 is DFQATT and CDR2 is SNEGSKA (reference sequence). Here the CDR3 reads CSARDVGTNEKLFF. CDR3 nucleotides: TGCAGTGCTAGAGACGTGGGGACTAATGAAAAACTGTTTTTT.

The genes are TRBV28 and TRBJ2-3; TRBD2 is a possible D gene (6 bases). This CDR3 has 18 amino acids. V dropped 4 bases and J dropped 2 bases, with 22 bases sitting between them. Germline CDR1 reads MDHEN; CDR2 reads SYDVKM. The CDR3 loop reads CASSSLILSSGDTDTQYF. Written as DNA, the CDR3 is TGTGCCAGCAGTTCACTTATCCTGAGTAGCGGAGACACAGATACGCAGTATTTT.

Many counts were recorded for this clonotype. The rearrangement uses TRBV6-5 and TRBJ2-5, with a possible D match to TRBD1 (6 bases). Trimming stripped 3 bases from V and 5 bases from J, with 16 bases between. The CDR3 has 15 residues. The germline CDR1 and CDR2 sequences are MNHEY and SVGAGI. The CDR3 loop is CASSYLSDSRETQYF. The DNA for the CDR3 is TGTGCCAGCAGTTATCTGTCGGACAGTCGGGAGACCCAGTACTTC.

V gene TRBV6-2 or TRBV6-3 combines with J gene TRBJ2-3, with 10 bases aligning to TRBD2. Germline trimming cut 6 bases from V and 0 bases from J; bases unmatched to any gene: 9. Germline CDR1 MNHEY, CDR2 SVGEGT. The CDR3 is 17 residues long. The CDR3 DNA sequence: TGTGCCAGCAGCCACTATAGCGGGAGGTCAAGCACAGATACGCAGTATTTT. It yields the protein CASSHYSGRSSTDTQYF.

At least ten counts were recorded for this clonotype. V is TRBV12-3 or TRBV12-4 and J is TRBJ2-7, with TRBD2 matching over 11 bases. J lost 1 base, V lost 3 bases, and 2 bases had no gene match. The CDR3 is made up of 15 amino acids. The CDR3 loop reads CASSLTSGKSYEQYF. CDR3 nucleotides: TGTGCCAGCAGTTTGACTAGCGGGAAATCCTACGAGCAGTACTTC.

CDR3 loop: CASSYQGKTGELFF. As DNA, the CDR3 is TGTGCCAGCAGTTACCAGGGGAAGACCGGGGAGCTGTTTTTT. The chain uses TRBV6-5 and TRBJ2-2; D possibly corresponds to TRBD1 (6 bases). Trimming pared 2 bases from V and 5 bases from J, leaving 9 bases between. CDR1 and CDR2 from the germline V gene are MNHEY and SVGAGI. This CDR3 has 14 residues.

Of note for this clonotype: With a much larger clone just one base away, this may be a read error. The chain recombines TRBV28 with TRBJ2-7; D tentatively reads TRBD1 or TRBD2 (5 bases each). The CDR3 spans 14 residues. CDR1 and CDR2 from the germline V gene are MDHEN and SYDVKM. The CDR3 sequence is CASSAPGTTYERYF. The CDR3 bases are TGTGCCAGCAGTGCACCGGGGACGACCTACGAGCGGTACTTC.

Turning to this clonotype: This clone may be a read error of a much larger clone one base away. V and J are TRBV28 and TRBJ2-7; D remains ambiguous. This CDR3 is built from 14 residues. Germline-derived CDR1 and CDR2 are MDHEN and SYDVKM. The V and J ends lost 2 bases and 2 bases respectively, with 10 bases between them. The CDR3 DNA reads TGTGCCAGCAGTTTACCCAGGCCTCCCTACGAGCAGTACTTC. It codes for CASSLPRPPYEQYF.

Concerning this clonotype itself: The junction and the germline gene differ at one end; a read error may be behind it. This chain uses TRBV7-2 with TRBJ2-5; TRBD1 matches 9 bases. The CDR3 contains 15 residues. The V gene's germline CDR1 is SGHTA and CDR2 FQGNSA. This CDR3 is CASSQRGQGQGTQYF. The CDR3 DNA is TGTGCCAGTAGCCAAAGGGGACAGGGACAAGGGACCCAGTACTTC. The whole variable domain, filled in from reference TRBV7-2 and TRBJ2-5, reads GAGVSQSPSNKVTEKGKDVELRCDPISGHTALYWYRQSLGQGLEFLIYFQGNSAPDKSGLPSDRFSAERTGGSVSTLTIQRTQQEDSAVYLCASSQRGQGQGTQYFGPGTRLLVL.

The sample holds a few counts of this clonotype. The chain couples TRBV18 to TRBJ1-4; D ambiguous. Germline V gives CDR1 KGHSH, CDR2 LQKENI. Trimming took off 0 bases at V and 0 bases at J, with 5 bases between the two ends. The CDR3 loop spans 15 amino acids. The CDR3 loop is CASSPPRTTNEKLFF. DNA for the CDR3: TGTGCCAGCTCACCACCCAGGACAACTAATGAAAAACTGTTTTTT.

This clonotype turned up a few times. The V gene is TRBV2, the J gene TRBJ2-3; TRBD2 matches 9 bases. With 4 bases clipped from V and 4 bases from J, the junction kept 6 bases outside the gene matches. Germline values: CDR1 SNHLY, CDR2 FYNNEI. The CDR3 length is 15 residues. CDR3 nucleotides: TGTGCCAGCAGTGCGAGAGCGGGAGGTGCAGATACGCAGTATTTT. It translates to CASSARAGGADTQYF.

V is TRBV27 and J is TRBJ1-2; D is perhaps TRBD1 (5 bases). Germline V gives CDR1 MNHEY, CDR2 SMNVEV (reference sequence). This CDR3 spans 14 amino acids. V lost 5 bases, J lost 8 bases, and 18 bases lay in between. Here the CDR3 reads CASSPRGSPGGYTF. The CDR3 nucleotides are TGTGCCAGCAGTCCTCGGGGGAGTCCTGGGGGCTACACCTTC.